A single sample gave rise to the 13 T cell receptor beta chains below, sequenced in a study of technical replicates of blood from a few donors (dated by TCRdb to about 2017). The library was made by the immunoSEQ multiplex PCR assay. TCRdb obtained this table from immuneACCESS and retained in-frame rearrangements with V and J assigned. These tables miss some clones; where compared with another copy, unresolved V genes account for less than half of the shortfall, and the remainder is unexplained. Here the sample has some 70,000 clones; under 98% occur a single time. The ten largest clones represent approximately 0.3% of the sample. Sequenced sample: T cells isolated from PBMCs. These receptors originate from a human donor in good health.

This sequence joins TRBV29-1 and TRBJ1-2; TRBD1 is a possible D gene (6 bases). Germline assignment: CDR1 SQVTM and CDR2 ANQGSEA. CDR3 length equals 13 residues. Trimming removed 1 base at V and 4 bases at J, with 10 bases between. The CDR3 loop reads CSVEGTAVYGYTF. In DNA, the CDR3 is TGCAGCGTTGAAGGGACAGCAGTCTATGGCTACACCTTC.

V gene TRBV28 combines with J gene TRBJ1-2; D gene uncertain. Trimming cost V 3 bases and J 0 bases, with 8 bases left between them. In germline, CDR1 is MDHEN, CDR2 SYDVKM. The CDR3 is 14 residues long. The DNA of the CDR3 is TGTGCCAGCAGTTTCCCCCAGGCTAACTATGGCTACACCTTC. This translates into CASSFPQANYGYTF.

This chain links TRBV2 with TRBJ2-7; 14 nucleotides align to TRBD2. The germline V gene has CDR1 SNHLY and CDR2 FYNNEI. The CDR3 runs 16 residues. The ends lost 7 bases at V and 6 bases at J; junction bases unmatched: 11. The CDR3 here is CASMPLGLAGDIEQYF. The CDR3 DNA reads as TGTGCCAGCATGCCGCTGGGACTAGCGGGAGATATCGAGCAGTACTTC. Using reference TRBV2 and TRBJ2-7 for the parts outside the CDR3, the full variable domain is EPEVTQTPSHQVTQMGQEVILRCVPISNHLYFYWYRQILGQKVEFLVSFYNNEISEKSEIFDDQFSVERPDGSNFTLKIRSTKLEDSAMYFCASMPLGLAGDIEQYFGPGTRLTVT.

The chain couples TRBV5-4 to TRBJ1-1; tentatively, D is TRBD1 (6 bases). The CDR3 is made up of 14 amino acids. The V end lost 4 bases, the J end lost 5 bases, and 15 bases lay between the germline ends. Per the germline V gene, CDR1 is SGHNT and CDR2 is YYREEE (reference sequence). Written as DNA, the CDR3 is TGTGCCAGCAGCATACAGGGTGGATGGACTGAAGCTTTCTTT. As protein: CASSIQGGWTEAFF.

The J gene is TRBJ1-1, the V gene TRBV4-1; 10 bases are shared with TRBD1. Germline CDR1 reads MGHRA; CDR2 reads YSYEKL. The CDR3 sequence is 14 residues long. The V gene end was trimmed by 4 bases and the J gene end by 4 bases; junction bases not matched to a gene: 3. The CDR3 DNA reads TGCGCCAGCAGCCCCCGGACAGGGGGCACTGAAGCTTTCTTT. Translation gives CASSPRTGGTEAFF.

CDR3 sequence: CASSYLGLAGHNYNEQFF. The CDR3 DNA sequence: TGTGCCAGCAGCTACCTTGGACTAGCGGGACATAACTACAATGAGCAGTTCTTC. V usage is TRBV7-9 and J usage is TRBJ2-1; 12 bases are shared with TRBD2. The germline CDR1 and CDR2 sequences are SEHNR and FQNEAQ (reference sequence). This CDR3 comprises 18 residues. The trim removed 4 bases at V and 3 bases at J, leaving 10 bases unmatched.

The rearrangement joins TRBV11-2 to TRBJ1-2; D call uncertain. Germline CDR1 is SGHAT and CDR2 is FQNNGV. The CDR3 has 14 residues. V lost 2 bases, J lost 2 bases, and 9 bases lay in between. CDR3 bases: TGTGCCAGCAGCTTACGTCTAGGAAACTATGGCTACACCTTC. It translates to CASSLRLGNYGYTF. Full variable domain (remainder filled in from reference TRBV11-2 and TRBJ1-2): EAGVAQSPRYKIIEKRQSVAFWCNPISGHATLYWYQQILGQGPKLLIQFQNNGVVDDSQLPKDRFSAERLKGVDSTLKIQPAKLEDSAVYLCASSLRLGNYGYTFGSGTRLTVV.

The chain combines TRBV30 with TRBJ2-3; 11 bases are a match to TRBD2. The CDR3 totals 14 residues. Germline lookup yields CDR1 GTSNPN and CDR2 SVGIG (reference sequence). J lost 8 bases, V lost 3 bases, and 7 bases had no gene match. This chain's CDR3 is CAWRGLAVRVTQYF. The CDR3 bases are TGTGCCTGGAGGGGACTAGCGGTTCGTGTTACGCAGTATTTT.

The chain employs TRBV6-5 and TRBJ2-3, with 8 nucleotides matching TRBD1. CDR1 MNHEY and CDR2 SVGAGI come from the germline V gene. The CDR3 contains 13 residues. The J segment lost 6 bases and the V segment lost 6 bases, leaving 5 bases of the junction unmatched. The CDR3 nucleotides are TGTGCCAGCAGGGCGACAGGGGAGGATACGCAGTATTTT. It codes for CASRATGEDTQYF.

The J gene is TRBJ2-7, the V gene TRBV27, with 11 bases identical to TRBD1. Trimming cost V 5 bases and J 2 bases; bases outside gene matches: 2. The CDR3 length is 14 residues. CDR1 and CDR2 (germline): MNHEY, SMNVEV (reference sequence). CDR3 DNA sequence: TGTGCCAGCAGTGCGGGACAGGGGGCCTACGAGCAGTACTTC. Amino acid sequence: CASSAGQGAYEQYF.

The J gene is TRBJ2-5, the V gene TRBV19; D call uncertain. The germline CDR1 and CDR2 sequences are LNHDA and SQIVND (reference sequence). V was clipped by 1 base and J by 1 base, with 7 bases between them. The CDR3 length is 14 residues. Here the CDR3 reads CASSIGYIQETQYF. The CDR3 DNA reads TGTGCCAGTAGTATAGGGTACATCCAAGAGACCCAGTACTTC.

The chain uses TRBV7-2 and TRBJ2-1, with a weak D call TRBD2 (5 bases). CDR1 SGHTA and CDR2 FQGNSA come from the germline V gene. The CDR3 has 13 residues. The V end was cut by 1 base, the J end by 7 bases, with 8 bases between. The DNA for the CDR3 is TGTGCCAGCAGCTTAGGACTATTAAATGAGCAGTTCTTC. Its protein is CASSLGLLNEQFF.

The chain joins TRBV15 to TRBJ1-2; D gene ambiguous. The V end lost 0 bases, the J end lost 5 bases, and 13 bases lay between the germline ends. The germline gives CDR1 LNHNV, CDR2 YYDKDF (reference sequence). CDR3 length: 15 residues. In DNA form, the CDR3 reads TGTGCCACCAGCAGAGATCGGGGTCCTGGATATGGCTACACCTTC. It specifies CATSRDRGPGYGYTF.